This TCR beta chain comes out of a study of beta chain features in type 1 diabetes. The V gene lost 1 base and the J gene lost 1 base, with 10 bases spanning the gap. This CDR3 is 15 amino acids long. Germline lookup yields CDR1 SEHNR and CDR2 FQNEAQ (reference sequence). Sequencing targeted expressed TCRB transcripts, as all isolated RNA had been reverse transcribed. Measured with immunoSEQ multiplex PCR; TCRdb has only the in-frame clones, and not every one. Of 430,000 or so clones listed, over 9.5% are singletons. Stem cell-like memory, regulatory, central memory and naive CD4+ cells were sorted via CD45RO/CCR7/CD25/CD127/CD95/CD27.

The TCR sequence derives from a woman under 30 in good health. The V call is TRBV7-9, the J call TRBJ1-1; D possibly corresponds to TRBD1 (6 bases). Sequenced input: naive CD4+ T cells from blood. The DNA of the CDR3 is TGTGCCAGCAGCTTAGTGGGGGCCCGGAACACTGAAGCTTTCTTT. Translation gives CASSLVGARNTEAFF.